This T cell receptor beta chain was obtained from a study of OX40 agonist ivuxolimab in advanced cancers. Study at large: Dose-escalation subjects each had hepatocellular carcinoma, melanoma, renal cell or head and neck cancer.

This clone occurred once. The antigen is not known. The CDR3 is 16 amino acids. Germline V gene lookup returns CDR1 MNHEY and CDR2 SVGAGI. V lost 0 bases, J lost 7 bases, and 16 bases lay in between. Only in-frame clones appear in the TCRdb table, and some are missing; sequencing was by immunoSEQ multiplex PCR. The sample contains tens of thousands of clones, about four fifths of which appear only once. Study-wide points: Compared with CD4+, CD8+ T cells on average had more expanded clones. Partial responders treated at 0.1-3.0 mg/kg exhibited clonal expansion among the lowest measured.

Specimen: CD4+ or CD8+ T cells sorted from blood, collected in a trial of the OX40 agonist ivuxolimab. This TCR was recovered from an adult with an advanced solid tumor such as melanoma, head and neck, liver or kidney cancer. The chain couples TRBV6-5 to TRBJ2-1; D gene unclear. The CDR3 sequence is CASSYSVALMVNEQFF. In nucleotides, the CDR3 is TGTGCCAGCAGTTACTCGGTGGCTCTCATGGTGAATGAGCAGTTCTTC.